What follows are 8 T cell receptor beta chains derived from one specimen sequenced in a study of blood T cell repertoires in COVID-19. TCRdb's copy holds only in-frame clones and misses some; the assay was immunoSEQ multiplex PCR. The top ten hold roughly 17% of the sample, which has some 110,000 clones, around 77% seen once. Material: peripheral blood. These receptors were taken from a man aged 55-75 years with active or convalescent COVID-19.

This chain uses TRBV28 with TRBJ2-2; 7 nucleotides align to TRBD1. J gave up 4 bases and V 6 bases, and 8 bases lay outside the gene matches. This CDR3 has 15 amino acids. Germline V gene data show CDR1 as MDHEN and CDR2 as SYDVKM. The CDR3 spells CASSSTGLGTGELFF. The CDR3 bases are TGTGCCAGCAGCTCGACAGGGTTGGGCACCGGGGAGCTGTTTTTT. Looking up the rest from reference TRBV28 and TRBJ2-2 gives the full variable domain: DVKVTQSSRYLVKRTGEKVFLECVQDMDHENMFWYRQDPGLGLRLIYFSYDVKMKEKGDIPEGYSVSREKKERFSLILESASTNQTSMYLCASSSTGLGTGELFFGEGSRLTVL.

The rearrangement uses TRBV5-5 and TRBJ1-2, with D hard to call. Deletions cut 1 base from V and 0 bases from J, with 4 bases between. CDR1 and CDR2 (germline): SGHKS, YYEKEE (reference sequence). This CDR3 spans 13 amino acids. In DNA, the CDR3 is TGTGCCAGCAGCTTGTCGGCTAACTATGGCTACACCTTC. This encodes CASSLSANYGYTF.

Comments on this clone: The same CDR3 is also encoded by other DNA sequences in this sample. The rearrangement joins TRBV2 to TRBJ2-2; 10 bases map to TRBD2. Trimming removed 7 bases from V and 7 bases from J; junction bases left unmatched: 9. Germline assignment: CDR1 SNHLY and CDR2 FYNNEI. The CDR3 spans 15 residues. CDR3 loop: CASTEGLAINGELFF. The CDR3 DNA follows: TGTGCCAGCACGGAGGGACTAGCGATCAACGGGGAGCTGTTTTTT.

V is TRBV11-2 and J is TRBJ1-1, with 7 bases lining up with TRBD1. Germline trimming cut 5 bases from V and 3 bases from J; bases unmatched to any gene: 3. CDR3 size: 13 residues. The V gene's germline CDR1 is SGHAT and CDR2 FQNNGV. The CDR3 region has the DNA TGTGCCAGCAGCCCGACAGGGCACACTGAAGCTTTCTTT. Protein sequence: CASSPTGHTEAFF. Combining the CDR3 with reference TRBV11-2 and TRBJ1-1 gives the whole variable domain EAGVAQSPRYKIIEKRQSVAFWCNPISGHATLYWYQQILGQGPKLLIQFQNNGVVDDSQLPKDRFSAERLKGVDSTLKIQPAKLEDSAVYLCASSPTGHTEAFFGQGTRLTVV.

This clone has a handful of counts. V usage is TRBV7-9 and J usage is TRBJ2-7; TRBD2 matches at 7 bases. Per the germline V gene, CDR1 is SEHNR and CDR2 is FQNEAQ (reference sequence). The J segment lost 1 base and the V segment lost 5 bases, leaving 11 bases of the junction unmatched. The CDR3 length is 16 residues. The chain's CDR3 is CASSPKWSSGSYEQYF. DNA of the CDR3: TGTGCCAGCAGCCCGAAGTGGTCTAGCGGATCCTACGAGCAGTACTTC.

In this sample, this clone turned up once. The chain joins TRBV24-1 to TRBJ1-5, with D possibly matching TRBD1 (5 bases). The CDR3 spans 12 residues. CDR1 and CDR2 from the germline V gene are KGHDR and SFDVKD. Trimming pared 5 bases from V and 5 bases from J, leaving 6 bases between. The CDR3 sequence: CATSAGDQPQHF. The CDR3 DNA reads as TGTGCCACCAGTGCGGGGGATCAGCCCCAGCATTTT.

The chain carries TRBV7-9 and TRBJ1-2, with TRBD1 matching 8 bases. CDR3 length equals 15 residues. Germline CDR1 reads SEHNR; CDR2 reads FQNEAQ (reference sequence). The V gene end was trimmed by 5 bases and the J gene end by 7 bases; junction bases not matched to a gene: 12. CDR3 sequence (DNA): TGTGCCAGCAGCCTCGGACAGGGAGCCGATCGTGGCTACACCTTC. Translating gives CASSLGQGADRGYTF.

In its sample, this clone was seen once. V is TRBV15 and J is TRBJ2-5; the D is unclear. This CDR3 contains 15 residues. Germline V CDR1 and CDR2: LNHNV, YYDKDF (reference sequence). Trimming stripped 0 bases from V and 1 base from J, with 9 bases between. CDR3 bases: TGTGCCACCAGCAGAGAGTCCGGCGGCCAAGAGACCCAGTACTTC. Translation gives CATSRESGGQETQYF.